This is a list of T cell receptor beta chains from one sample in a study of immune characterization of retroperitoneal liposarcoma. Each CDR3 protein gets one entry after TCRdb re-called the PCR reads with MiXCR. Found here are roughly 9,800 distinct CDR3 sequences, 37% of them singletons; the top ten hold over 9%. The specimen sequenced was tumor tissue. The receptors here all came from a female donor with retroperitoneal liposarcoma. Both conserved end residues are part of each CDR3. A D gene is named only where the DNA matches it firmly. Clone size is stated in some rows and not others, as once, few, many or a class when expanded.

>TRBV4-1|NA|few|TRBJ1-4
TGCGCCAGCAGCCAAGAAGTGGGGTACGGAAGAAAACTGTTTTTT
CASSQEVGYGRKLFF
>TRBV7-3|NA|few|TRBJ1-2
TGTGCCAGCCCCTCGGGATGGGCAGGGTGGTATGGCTACACCTTC
CASPSGWAGWYGYTF
>TRBV6-1|TRBD2|few|TRBJ2-7
TGTGCCAGCAGTTCCGGGACTAGCGGGAGCGCTGAGCAGTACTTC
CASSSGTSGSAEQYF
>TRBV5-4|NA|NA|TRBJ2-1
TGTGCCAGCAGCTTGGACGGCCTCTACAATGAGCAGTTCTTC
CASSLDGLYNEQFF
>TRBV6-1|NA|NA|TRBJ2-5
TGTGCCAGCGGGAACCAAGAGACCCAGTACTTC
CASGNQETQYF
>TRBV10-2|NA|NA|TRBJ2-1
TGCGCCAGCACCGAGGACTACCCCTCCTACGAGCAGTTCTTC
CASTEDYPSYEQFF
>TRBV6-1|NA|medium-sized|TRBJ2-5
TGTGCCAGCAGTGTTTCATGGGGCCAAGAGACCCAGTACTTC
CASSVSWGQETQYF
>TRBV25-1|NA|NA|TRBJ2-5
TGTGCCAGCAGTGAATCAAATGGGGAGACCCAGTACTTC
CASSESNGETQYF
>TRBV27|NA|NA|TRBJ2-5
TGTGCCAGCGGAGAGTTATGGGAGACCCAGTACTTC
CASGELWETQYF
>TRBV27|TRBD2|few|TRBJ2-3
TGTGCCAGCAAGTTCTCGGCGGGGGACACAGATACGCAGTATTTT
CASKFSAGDTDTQYF
>TRBV6-6|NA|NA|TRBJ1-2
TGTGCCAGCAGTTACGGGTCAATCGGTCTATATGGCTACACCTTC
CASSYGSIGLYGYTF
>TRBV12-3/TRBV12-4|NA|NA|TRBJ2-6
TGTGCCAGCAGTTTGGATACTGGGGCCAACGTCCTGACTTTC
CASSLDTGANVLTF
>TRBV7-8|NA|few|TRBJ1-6
TGTGCCAGCAGCTCGCAAGGGGGCTATAATTCACCCCTCCACTTT
CASSSQGGYNSPLHF
>TRBV27|NA|NA|TRBJ2-3
TGTGCCAGCAGTTTCTTCGGGAGCACAGATACGCAGTATTTT
CASSFFGSTDTQYF
>TRBV7-2|TRBD2|medium-sized|TRBJ2-1
TGTGCCAGCAGCTTTACGGGAGGAACCCCCTACGAGCAGTTCTTC
CASSFTGGTPYEQFF
>TRBV6-6|NA|NA|TRBJ2-5
TGTGCCAGCAGTTACTCGTTCAGGCAGCGTGAGGAGACCCAGTACTTC
CASSYSFRQREETQYF
>TRBV7-3|NA|many|TRBJ2-5
TGTGCCAGCAGCTTACAGCCCGCGGCCGGGGAGACCCAGTACTTC
CASSLQPAAGETQYF
>TRBV12-3/TRBV12-4|NA|NA|TRBJ2-5
TGTGCCAGCAGCCTAACGACCAAGGAGACCCAGTACTTC
CASSLTTKETQYF
>TRBV6-6|TRBD1|few|TRBJ2-7
TGTGCCAGCACTCGGGGTGGGACAGGGGTTTACGAGCAGTACTTC
CASTRGGTGVYEQYF
>TRBV7-2|NA|many|TRBJ1-4
TGTGCCAGCAGCCGCTCCCGTAATGAAAAACTGTTTTTT
CASSRSRNEKLFF
>TRBV27|NA|NA|TRBJ2-1
TGTGCCAGCAGCGTAGCGGTACGGGATGTTTCCTACAATGAGCAGTTCTTC
CASSVAVRDVSYNEQFF
>TRBV6-1|TRBD1|NA|TRBJ2-1
TGTGCCACCAGGACAGGGGGCTACAATGAGCAGTTCTTC
CATRTGGYNEQFF